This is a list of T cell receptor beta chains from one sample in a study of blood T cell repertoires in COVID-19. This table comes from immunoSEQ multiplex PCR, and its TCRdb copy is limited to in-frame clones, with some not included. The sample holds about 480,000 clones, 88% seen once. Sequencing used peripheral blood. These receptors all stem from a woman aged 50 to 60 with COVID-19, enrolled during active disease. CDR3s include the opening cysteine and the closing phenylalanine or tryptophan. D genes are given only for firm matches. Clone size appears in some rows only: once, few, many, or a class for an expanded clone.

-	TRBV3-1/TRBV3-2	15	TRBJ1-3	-	TGTGCCAGTTCGATTTCCACACCCGCTGGAAACACCATATATTTT	CASSISTPAGNTIYF
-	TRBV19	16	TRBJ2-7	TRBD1	TGTGCCAGTAGTATCACGGCGGGACAGGTCTCCTACGAGCAGTACTTC	CASSITAGQVSYEQYF
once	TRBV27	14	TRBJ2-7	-	TGTGCCAGCAGTTTCCTCCAGGGTATTGACGAGCAGTACTTC	CASSFLQGIDEQYF
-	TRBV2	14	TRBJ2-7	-	TGTGCCAGCAGTTTTTCGGACGGGACCTACGAGCAGTACTTC	CASSFSDGTYEQYF
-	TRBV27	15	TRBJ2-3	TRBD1	TGTGCCAGCAGTTATTCGACAGGGATCACAGATACGCAGTATTTT	CASSYSTGITDTQYF
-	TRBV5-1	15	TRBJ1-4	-	TGCGCCAGCAGCCCGGAGACTTGGTCTAATGAAAAACTGTTTTTT	CASSPETWSNEKLFF
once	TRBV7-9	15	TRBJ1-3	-	TGTGCCAGCAGCTTTGCGGGCAGGGGAAAAAACACCATATATTTT	CASSFAGRGKNTIYF
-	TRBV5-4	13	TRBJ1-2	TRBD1	TGTGCCAGCAGCGACCGGGACAGGCATGGCTACACCTTC	CASSDRDRHGYTF
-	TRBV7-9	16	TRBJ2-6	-	TGTGCCAGCAGCCCGCCAGGGGTCGGTGGGGCCAACGTCCTGACTTTC	CASSPPGVGGANVLTF
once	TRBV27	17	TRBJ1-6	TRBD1	TGTGCCAGCAGTTCTCCGACAGGGAGCCTCTATAATTCACCCCTCCACTTT	CASSSPTGSLYNSPLHF
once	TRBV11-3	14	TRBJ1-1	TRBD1	TGTGCCAGCAGCTTCGACAGGGGATCCACTGAAGCTTTCTTT	CASSFDRGSTEAFF
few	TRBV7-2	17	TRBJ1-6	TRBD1	TGTGCCAGCAGCCCCGGGACAGGAGGGGGGTATAATTCACCCCTCCACTTT	CASSPGTGGGYNSPLHF
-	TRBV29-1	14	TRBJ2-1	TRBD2	TGCAGCTCCCGGGGTGCGGGGGACTACAATGAGCAGTTCTTC	CSSRGAGDYNEQFF
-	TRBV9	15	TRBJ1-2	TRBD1	TGTGCCAGCAGCGTAGATCAGGGGGCTAGTCGGCGCTACACCTTC	CASSVDQGASRRYTF
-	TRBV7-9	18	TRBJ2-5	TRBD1	TGTGCCAGCAGCTTAGTTGGTAGGGGACAGGGGTCGGACGAGACCCAGTACTTC	CASSLVGRGQGSDETQYF
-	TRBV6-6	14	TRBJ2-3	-	TGTGCCAGCAGTTTCATTCCTCCGGCAGATACGCAGTATTTT	CASSFIPPADTQYF
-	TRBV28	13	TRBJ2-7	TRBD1	TGTGCCAGCTTTGACAGGGGATCCTACGAGCAGTACTTC	CASFDRGSYEQYF
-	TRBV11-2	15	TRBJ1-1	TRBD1	TGTGCCAGCAGCTTAGGACTGGGACAGTTTTATGAAGCTTTCTTT	CASSLGLGQFYEAFF
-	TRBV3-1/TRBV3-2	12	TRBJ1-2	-	TGTGCCAGCAGCCAAGGGACAGACTCGATTCTCTTC	CASSQGTDSILF
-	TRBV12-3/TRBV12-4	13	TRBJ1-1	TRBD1	TGTGCCAGCAGAAAACAGGGGTTCTCTGAAGCTTTCTTT	CASRKQGFSEAFF
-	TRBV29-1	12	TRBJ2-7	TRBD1	TGCAGCGTTACAAGAACAGGGGGCGAGCAGTACTTC	CSVTRTGGEQYF
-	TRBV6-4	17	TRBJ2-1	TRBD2	TGTGCCAGCATCTTCCCCAAATGGACTAGCGGGGTAGGTGAGCAGTTCTTC	CASIFPKWTSGVGEQFF
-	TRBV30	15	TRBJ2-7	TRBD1	TGTGCCTGGAACCTGGACAGGGGGTCTCCTCGAGAGCAGTACTTC	CAWNLDRGSPREQYF
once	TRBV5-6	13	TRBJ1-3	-	TGTGCCAGCAGCTTGGGGGAGGTAAACACCATATATTTT	CASSLGEVNTIYF
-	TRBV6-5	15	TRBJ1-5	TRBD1	TGTGCCAGCAGCCATGGGGACAGGGCTGATCAGCCCCAGCATTTT	CASSHGDRADQPQHF
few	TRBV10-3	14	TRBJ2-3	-	TGTGCCATCAGCAGACTGGAGAGCACAGATACGCAGTATTTT	CAISRLESTDTQYF
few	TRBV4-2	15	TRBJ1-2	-	TGTGCCAGCAGCCAAGAGGGCAGTTCTAACTATGGCTACACCTTC	CASSQEGSSNYGYTF
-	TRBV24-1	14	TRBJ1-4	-	TGTGCCACCAGTGACCCGGGAGGGGATGAAAAACTGTTTTTT	CATSDPGGDEKLFF
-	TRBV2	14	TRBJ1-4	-	TGTGCCAGCATTATAGGGGTTAATAATGAAAAACTGTTTTTT	CASIIGVNNEKLFF
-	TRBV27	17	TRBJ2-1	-	TGTGCCAGCAGTTCGGGACCTAGCGTCGGCCTATACAATGAGCAGTTCTTC	CASSSGPSVGLYNEQFF
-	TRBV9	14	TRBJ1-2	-	TGTGCCAGCAGCGTAGTTGCAGATAACTATGGCTACACCTTC	CASSVVADNYGYTF
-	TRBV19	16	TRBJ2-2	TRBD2	TGTGCCAGTAGTTCAAGCGGGGGGGCGTCCACCGGGGAGCTGTTTTTT	CASSSSGGASTGELFF
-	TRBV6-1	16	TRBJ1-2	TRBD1	TGTGCCAGCAGTGAAGCAGAAGGACAGGGGGTCTATGGCTACACCTTC	CASSEAEGQGVYGYTF
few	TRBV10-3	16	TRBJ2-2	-	TGTGCCATCGAAGCCGACGGGAGATCTCGCACCGGGGAGCTGTTTTTT	CAIEADGRSRTGELFF
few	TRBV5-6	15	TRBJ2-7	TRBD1	TGTGCCAGCAGCGCGTACAGGGGGCTTTCCTACGAGCAGTACTTC	CASSAYRGLSYEQYF
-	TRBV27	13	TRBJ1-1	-	TGTGCCAGCAGTTTAAGCCAGGACACTGAAGCTTTCTTT	CASSLSQDTEAFF
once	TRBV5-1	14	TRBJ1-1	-	TGCGCCAGCAGCTTCTGGGGGGATAACACTGAAGCTTTCTTT	CASSFWGDNTEAFF
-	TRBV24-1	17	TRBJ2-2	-	TGTGCCACCAGTGATTCCACAGGGAGAGGGTACACCGGGGAGCTGTTTTTT	CATSDSTGRGYTGELFF
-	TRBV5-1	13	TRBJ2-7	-	TGCGCCAGCAGCTTGGACACCCTCTACGAGCAGTACTTC	CASSLDTLYEQYF
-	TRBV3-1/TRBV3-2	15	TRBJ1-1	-	TGTGCCAGCAGCTACCGGGACAACTTACACACTGAAGCTTTCTTT	CASSYRDNLHTEAFF
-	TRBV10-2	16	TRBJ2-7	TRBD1	TGCGCCAGCAGTGAGTCGTGGACAGGGTTGGCACGGGAGCAGTACTTC	CASSESWTGLAREQYF
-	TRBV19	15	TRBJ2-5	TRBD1	TGTGCCAGTCAGTCATCCAGGGGGCGAGGCGAGACCCAGTACTTC	CASQSSRGRGETQYF
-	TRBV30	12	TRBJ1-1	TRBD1	TGTGCCTGGACGAACAGGGGACCTGAAGCTTTCTTT	CAWTNRGPEAFF
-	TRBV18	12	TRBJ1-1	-	TGTGCCAGCTCACCCCAGGGAGGTGAAGCTTTCTTT	CASSPQGGEAFF